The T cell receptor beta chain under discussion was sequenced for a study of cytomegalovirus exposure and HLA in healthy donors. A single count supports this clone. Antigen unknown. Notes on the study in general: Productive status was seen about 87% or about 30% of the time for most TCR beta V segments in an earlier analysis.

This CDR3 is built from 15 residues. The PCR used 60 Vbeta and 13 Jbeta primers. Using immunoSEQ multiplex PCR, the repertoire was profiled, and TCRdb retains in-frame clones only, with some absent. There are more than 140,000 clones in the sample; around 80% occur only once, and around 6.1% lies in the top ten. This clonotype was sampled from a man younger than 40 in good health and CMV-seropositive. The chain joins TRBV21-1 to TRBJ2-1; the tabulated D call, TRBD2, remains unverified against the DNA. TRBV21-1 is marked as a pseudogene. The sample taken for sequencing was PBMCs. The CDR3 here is CASSSGLREDNEQFF. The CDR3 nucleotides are TGTGCCAGCAGCTCGGGACTACGAGAGGACAATGAGCAGTTCTTC.